These 10 T cell receptor beta chains were all obtained from the same sample, sequenced in a study of blood T cell repertoires in COVID-19. Repertoires were generated with immunoSEQ multiplex PCR, while TCRdb's copy carries only in-frame clones and drops some. The table has about 170,000 clones, around 80% seen once. Source material: PBMCs or T cells enriched from blood (not recorded which). All receptors derive from a woman between 65 and 79 years old in a cohort exposed to, infected with or recovered from COVID-19 (not recorded which).

The rearrangement uses TRBV18 and TRBJ2-7; TRBD1 agrees at 7 bases. J gave up 1 base and V 1 base, and 1 base lay outside the gene matches. The germline gives CDR1 KGHSH, CDR2 LQKENI. This CDR3 contains 14 residues. The CDR3 loop reads CASSPLDRSYEQYF. The CDR3 nucleotides are TGTGCCAGCTCACCACTGGACAGGTCCTACGAGCAGTACTTC.

The CDR3 protein is CASSPGTGFVTEAFF. The CDR3 DNA follows: TGTGCCAGCAGTCCTGGGACAGGTTTTGTGACTGAAGCTTTCTTT. The gene calls are TRBV27 and TRBJ1-1; 8 bases align to TRBD1. The CDR3 consists of 15 residues. The junction had 10 bases not matched to a gene; V was cut back by 5 bases and J by 5 bases. Looked up from germline, CDR1 is MNHEY and CDR2 is SMNVEV (reference sequence).

This clone occurred once. The chain is built from TRBV7-9 and TRBJ1-1; perhaps TRBD1 as D (6 bases). Per germline, CDR1 SEHNR and CDR2 FQNEAQ (reference sequence). This CDR3 is 17 amino acids long. Deletions cut 2 bases from V and 6 bases from J, with 22 bases between. CDR3 amino acids: CASSLTPRGSLPPEAFF. The CDR3 coding sequence is TGTGCCAGCAGCTTAACCCCCAGGGGCAGCTTGCCCCCTGAAGCTTTCTTT.

This clone was seen only once. The V and J genes are TRBV15 and TRBJ1-6; tentative D call: TRBD1 (6 bases). Germline CDR1 reads LNHNV; CDR2 reads YYDKDF (reference sequence). V lost 7 bases to trimming and J lost 0 bases, with 16 bases between them. The CDR3 runs to 17 residues. CDR3 DNA sequence: TGTGCCACCACCCGGGACACCCAGAGCTCCTATAATTCACCCCTCCACTTT. Amino acid sequence: CATTRDTQSSYNSPLHF.

This chain connects TRBV5-4 to TRBJ1-2; the match to TRBD1 covers 7 bases. The germline CDR1 and CDR2 sequences are SGHNT and YYREEE (reference sequence). The V and J ends lost 4 bases and 7 bases, in that order; junction bases with no gene match: 10. The CDR3 spans 14 residues. CDR3 residues: CASSPWTGTGGYTF. In nucleotides, the CDR3 is TGTGCCAGCAGCCCATGGACAGGAACGGGTGGCTACACCTTC.

This clone has more than one count but fewer than ten. The chain joins TRBV5-5 to TRBJ1-6; 7 bases are a match to TRBD1. V lost 4 bases to trimming and J lost 9 bases; unmatched junction nucleotides: 7. The germline CDR1 and CDR2 sequences are SGHKS and YYEKEE (reference sequence). The CDR3 spans 14 residues. In DNA, the CDR3 is TGTGCCAGCAGCCCACAGGGGCTTGTTTCACCCCTCCACTTT. Translation gives CASSPQGLVSPLHF.

The chain links TRBV6-5 to TRBJ1-3, with 7 bases that match TRBD1. The CDR3 has 16 amino acids. V lost 2 bases, J lost 0 bases, and 4 bases stayed unmatched. CDR1 MNHEY and CDR2 SVGAGI come from the germline V gene. This CDR3 is CASSYARGLSGNTIYF. CDR3 DNA sequence: TGTGCCAGCAGTTACGCGAGGGGGCTCTCTGGAAACACCATATATTTT.

The V gene is TRBV30, the J gene TRBJ1-3; weak D call: TRBD1 (5 bases). Looked up from germline, CDR1 is GTSNPN and CDR2 is SVGIG (reference sequence). This CDR3 has 16 amino acids. V lost 3 bases and J 2 bases, leaving 17 bases between the germline ends. The chain's CDR3 is CAWSPWRGWPGNTIYF. CDR3 DNA sequence: TGTGCCTGGAGCCCCTGGAGGGGATGGCCTGGAAACACCATATATTTT.

V gene TRBV11-2 combines with J gene TRBJ2-7; 12 bases fit TRBD2. The CDR3 is 14 residues long. The germline gives CDR1 SGHAT, CDR2 FQNNGV. The junction had 1 base not matched to a gene; V was cut back by 5 bases and J by 2 bases. This CDR3 is CASSLAGGPYEQYF. CDR3 sequence (DNA): TGTGCCAGCAGCCTAGCGGGAGGGCCCTACGAGCAGTACTTC.

V usage is TRBV28 and J usage is TRBJ1-2; TRBD1 aligns across 8 bases. Germline V gene lookup returns CDR1 MDHEN and CDR2 SYDVKM. The CDR3 runs to 14 residues. V lost 5 bases to trimming and J lost 8 bases; unmatched junction nucleotides: 10. The CDR3 DNA sequence: TGTGCCAGCAGTAATCGGGACAGGTTATACGGCTACACCTTC. It is translated as CASSNRDRLYGYTF.